This is a list of T cell receptor beta chains from one sample in a study of control samples from healthy donors and cancer patients. Method: immunoSEQ multiplex PCR; TCRdb's copy keeps in-frame clones and lacks some. In the table there are more than 100,000 clones, roughly 91% of which are singletons. Sequenced: PBMCs. These receptors all come from a man aged 60 to 75 with lung cancer. The CDR3 runs from the conserved cysteine through the conserved F or W. The D gene is left open where the match is weak. The size entry is marked missing in some rows and otherwise reads once, few, many or a size class.

abundance,v_gene,j_gene,d_gene,CDR3nt,CDR3aa
-,TRBV4-1,TRBJ1-4,-,TGCGCCAGCAGGAGGGCGTTTAATGAAAAACTGTTTTTT,CASRRAFNEKLFF
-,TRBV6-6,TRBJ1-1,TRBD1,TGTGCCAGCAGTCGGGGACAGTCAAGTAGCACTGAAGCTTTCTTT,CASSRGQSSSTEAFF
-,TRBV12-3/TRBV12-4,TRBJ1-2,-,TGTGCCAGCAGTAACCCCGGGACACCGGGCTACACCTTC,CASSNPGTPGYTF
few,TRBV7-9,TRBJ1-6,-,TGTGCCAGCAGCTTAGACATAAATAATTCACCCCTCCACTTT,CASSLDINNSPLHF
-,TRBV29-1,TRBJ1-2,-,TGCAGCGTTGAAACGGACAGAAAGATGGGCTACACCTTC,CSVETDRKMGYTF
-,TRBV18,TRBJ1-4,-,TGTGCCAGCTCACCACTACCGGGTCAAAATGAAAAACTGTTTTTT,CASSPLPGQNEKLFF
-,TRBV9,TRBJ2-3,TRBD2,TGTGCCAGCAGCGACACTAGCGGGACGACAGATACGCAGTATTTT,CASSDTSGTTDTQYF
-,TRBV14,TRBJ2-3,TRBD2,TGTGCCAGCAGCCAAGATGAAAGCGGGGGGTTCACAGATACGCAGTATTTT,CASSQDESGGFTDTQYF
-,TRBV6-5,TRBJ1-2,TRBD1,TGTGCCAGCAGTTACGGACAGGGGAAGGGAGGCTACACCTTC,CASSYGQGKGGYTF
few,TRBV5-8,TRBJ1-5,-,TGTGCCAGCAGCCGGTACAGGTTCAATCAGCCCCAGCATTTT,CASSRYRFNQPQHF
-,TRBV24-1,TRBJ1-2,-,TGTGCCACCAGTGATCACGCGGGGGTAAATAACTATGGCTACACCTTC,CATSDHAGVNNYGYTF
-,TRBV27,TRBJ1-6,-,TGTGCCAGCAGTCAACCAGGACGGGACCGCAGCAATTCACCCCTCCACTTT,CASSQPGRDRSNSPLHF
-,TRBV4-2,TRBJ2-1,TRBD2,TGTGCCAGCAGCCAAGATCCACTAGCGGCCTACAATGAGCAGTTCTTC,CASSQDPLAAYNEQFF
-,TRBV27,TRBJ2-2,TRBD2,TGTCCCAGCAGTCCACAAACGCGGGGGGGCCGGACCGGGGAGCTGTTTTTT,CPSSPQTRGGRTGELFF
-,TRBV18,TRBJ2-6,-,TGTGCCAGCTCACCAACTCTGGGGAGCGACAACGTCCTGACTTTC,CASSPTLGSDNVLTF
-,TRBV30,TRBJ1-1,-,TGTGCCTGGAACTCCCACTCGAACACTGAAGCTTTCTTT,CAWNSHSNTEAFF
-,TRBV18,TRBJ2-2,-,TGTGCCAGCTCACCTACATTAAGTCAGAACACCGGGGAGCTGTTTTTT,CASSPTLSQNTGELFF
-,TRBV5-6,TRBJ1-1,-,TGTGCCAGCAGCTGGCAGGGACGGGACACTGAAGCTTTCTTT,CASSWQGRDTEAFF
-,TRBV3-1/TRBV3-2,TRBJ2-5,-,TGTGCCAGCAGCCAGCGTAGGGGGTACCTTCGAGAGACCCAGTACTTC,CASSQRRGYLRETQYF
-,TRBV11-3,TRBJ1-1,-,TGTGCCAGCAGCGGGTCGGGGTCAGGCCGCCCTGAAGCTTTCTTT,CASSGSGSGRPEAFF
-,TRBV24-1,TRBJ2-1,TRBD2,TGTGCCACCAGCCCCAGCGGGGGCATTTATAATGAGCAGTTCTTC,CATSPSGGIYNEQFF
-,TRBV9,TRBJ2-7,-,TGTGCCAGCAGCGCGGAAGGAGTTTTCTACGAGCAGTACTTC,CASSAEGVFYEQYF
-,TRBV30,TRBJ2-3,-,TGTGCCTGGAGTGTAGATGCAGATACGCAGTATTTT,CAWSVDADTQYF
-,TRBV4-1,TRBJ2-2,TRBD2,TGCGCCAGCGGGACTAGCGGGGGGACCACCGGGGAGCTGTTTTTT,CASGTSGGTTGELFF
-,TRBV3-1/TRBV3-2,TRBJ2-7,-,TGTGCCAGCAGCCAAGTACACAAAAGCTCCTACGAGCAGTACTTC,CASSQVHKSSYEQYF
-,TRBV29-1,TRBJ1-2,-,TGCAGCGCGTCTCTATTCCGGGGCTATGGCTACACCTTC,CSASLFRGYGYTF
-,TRBV6-5,TRBJ2-5,-,TGTGCCAGCAGGAGGGACTGGGTAGAGACCCAGTACTTC,CASRRDWVETQYF
-,TRBV15,TRBJ1-6,-,TGTGCCACCAGCAGAGTGCAAGGGGTAAACGGGGCTTCACCCCTCCACTTT,CATSRVQGVNGASPLHF
-,TRBV29-1,TRBJ1-5,TRBD1,TGCAGCGTCGGGACAGGGGGCAATCAGCCCCAGCATTTT,CSVGTGGNQPQHF
-,TRBV14,TRBJ2-5,TRBD2,TGTGCCAGCAGCGTTTGGACTAGCGGCCAAGAGACCCAGTACTTC,CASSVWTSGQETQYF
-,TRBV7-8,TRBJ2-5,-,TGTGCCAGCAGCTTAGTACCGGGACCACAAGAGACCCAGTACTTC,CASSLVPGPQETQYF
-,TRBV29-1,TRBJ1-1,-,TGCAGCGTTGAAGTTATAGGGAACACTGAAGCTTTCTTT,CSVEVIGNTEAFF